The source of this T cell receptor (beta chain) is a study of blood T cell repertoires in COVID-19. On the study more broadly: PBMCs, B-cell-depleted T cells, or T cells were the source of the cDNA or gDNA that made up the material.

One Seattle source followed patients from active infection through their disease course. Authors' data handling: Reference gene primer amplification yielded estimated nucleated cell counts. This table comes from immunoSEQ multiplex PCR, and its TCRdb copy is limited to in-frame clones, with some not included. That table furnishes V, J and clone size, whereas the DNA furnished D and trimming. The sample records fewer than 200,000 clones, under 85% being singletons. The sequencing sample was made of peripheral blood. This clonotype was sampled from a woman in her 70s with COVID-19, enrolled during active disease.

As DNA, the CDR3 is TGCGCCAGCAGTCCTAGGAGAGGCGGGGAGCTGTTTTTT. It yields the protein CASSPRRGGELFF. V is TRBV10-2 and J is TRBJ2-2; no definite D call. Germline values: CDR1 WSHSY, CDR2 SAAADI. V gave up 5 bases and J gave up 7 bases, with 11 bases separating them. The CDR3 length is 13 residues.